This T cell receptor (beta chain) was observed in a study of breast tumors, draining lymph nodes, adjacent tissues. Study findings and constraints: Findings are consistent with lymph node origin and intratumoral expansion of most tumor T cells. Compared with lymph nodes, tumors were less diverse; compared with nontumor tissue, more. That most tumor T cells come from lymph nodes remained unproven.

This clonotype was recorded at least ten times. Its antigen is not identified. Mismatch with germline at one junction end may stem from a read error. Germline assignment: CDR1 MNHEY and CDR2 SVGEGT. The CDR3 runs 13 residues. The lymph nodes were axillary draining lymph nodes from breast cancer patients. Each CDR3 protein gets one entry after TCRdb re-called the multiplex PCR reads with MiXCR. The sample holds roughly 100,000 distinct CDR3 sequences, more than 25% seen once. This receptor was taken from a female donor with breast cancer. Some clones in this sample may be carry-over from other donors' samples. The rearrangement joins TRBV6-2 or TRBV6-3 to TRBJ1-6, with 7 bases lining up with TRBD1. The sample taken for sequencing was axillary lymph node tissue. The CDR3 bases are TGTGCCAGCAGTTCGACAGGGCCCTCACCCTTCCACTTT. Encoded protein: CASSSTGPSPFHF.